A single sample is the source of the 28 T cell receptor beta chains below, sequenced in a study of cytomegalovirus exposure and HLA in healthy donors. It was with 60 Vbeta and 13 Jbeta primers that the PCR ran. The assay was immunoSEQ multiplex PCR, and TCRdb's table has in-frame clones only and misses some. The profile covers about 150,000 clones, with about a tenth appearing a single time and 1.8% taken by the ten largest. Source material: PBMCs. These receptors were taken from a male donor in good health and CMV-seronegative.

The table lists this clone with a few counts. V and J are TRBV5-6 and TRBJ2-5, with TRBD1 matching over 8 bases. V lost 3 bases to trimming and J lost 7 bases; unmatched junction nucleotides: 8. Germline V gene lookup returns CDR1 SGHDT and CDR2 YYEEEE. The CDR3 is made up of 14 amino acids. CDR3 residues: CASSWTGLSGTQYF. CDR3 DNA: TGTGCCAGCAGCTGGACAGGGCTCAGTGGGACCCAGTACTTC.

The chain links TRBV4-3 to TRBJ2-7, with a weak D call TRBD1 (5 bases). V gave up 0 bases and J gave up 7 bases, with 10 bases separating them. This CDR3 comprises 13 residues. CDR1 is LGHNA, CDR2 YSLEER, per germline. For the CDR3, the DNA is TGCGCCAGCAGCCAAGATCTTTCAGGGGAGCAGTACTTC. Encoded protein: CASSQDLSGEQYF.

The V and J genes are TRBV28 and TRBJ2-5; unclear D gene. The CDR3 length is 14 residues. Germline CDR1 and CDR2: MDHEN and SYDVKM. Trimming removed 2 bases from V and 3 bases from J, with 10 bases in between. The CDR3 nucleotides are TGTGCCAGCAGTTTAGCGCTTACCAAAGAGACCCAGTACTTC. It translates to CASSLALTKETQYF. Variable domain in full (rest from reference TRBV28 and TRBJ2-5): DVKVTQSSRYLVKRTGEKVFLECVQDMDHENMFWYRQDPGLGLRLIYFSYDVKMKEKGDIPEGYSVSREKKERFSLILESASTNQTSMYLCASSLALTKETQYFGPGTRLLVL.

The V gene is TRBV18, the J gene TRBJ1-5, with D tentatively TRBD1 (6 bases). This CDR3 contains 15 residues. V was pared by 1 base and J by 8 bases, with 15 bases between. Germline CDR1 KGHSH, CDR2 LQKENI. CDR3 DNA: TGTGCCAGCTCACCACGCGGACAGCTTCTGGAGCCCCAGCATTTT. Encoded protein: CASSPRGQLLEPQHF. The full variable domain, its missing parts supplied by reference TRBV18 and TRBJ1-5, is NAGVMQNPRHLVRRRGQEARLRCSPMKGHSHVYWYRQLPEEGLKFMVYLQKENIIDESGMPKERFSAEFPKEGPSILRIQQVVRGDSAAYFCASSPRGQLLEPQHFGDGTRLSIL.

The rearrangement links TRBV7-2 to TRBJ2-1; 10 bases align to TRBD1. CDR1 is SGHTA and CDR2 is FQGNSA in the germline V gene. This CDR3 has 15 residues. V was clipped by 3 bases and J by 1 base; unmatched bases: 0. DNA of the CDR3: TGTGCCAGCAGCTTGGACAGGGGGTCCTACAATGAGCAGTTCTTC. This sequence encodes CASSLDRGSYNEQFF.

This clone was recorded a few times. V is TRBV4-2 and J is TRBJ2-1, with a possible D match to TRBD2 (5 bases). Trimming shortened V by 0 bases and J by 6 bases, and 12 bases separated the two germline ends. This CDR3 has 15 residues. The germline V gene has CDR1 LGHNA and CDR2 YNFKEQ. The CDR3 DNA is TGTGCCAGCAGCCAAGAGGGAGCTAGGCTCAATGAGCAGTTCTTC. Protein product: CASSQEGARLNEQFF.

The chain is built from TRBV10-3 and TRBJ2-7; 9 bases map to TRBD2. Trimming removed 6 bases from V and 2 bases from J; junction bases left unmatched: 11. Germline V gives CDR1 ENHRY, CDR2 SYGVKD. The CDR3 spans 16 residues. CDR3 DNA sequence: TGTGCCATCAGCCCAAATAGCGGGAGAGCTGCCTACGAGCAGTACTTC. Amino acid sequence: CAISPNSGRAAYEQYF.

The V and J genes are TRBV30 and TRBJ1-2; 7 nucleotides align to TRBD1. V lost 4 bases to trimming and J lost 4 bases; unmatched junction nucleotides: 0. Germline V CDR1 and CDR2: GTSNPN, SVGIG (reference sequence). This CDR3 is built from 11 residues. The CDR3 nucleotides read TGTGCCTGGACAGGGGGCTATGGCTACACCTTC. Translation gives CAWTGGYGYTF.

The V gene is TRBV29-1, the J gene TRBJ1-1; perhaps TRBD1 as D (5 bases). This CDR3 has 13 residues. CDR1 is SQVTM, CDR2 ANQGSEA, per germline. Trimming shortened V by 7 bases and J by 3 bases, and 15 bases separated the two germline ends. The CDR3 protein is CSGLEDTYTEAFF. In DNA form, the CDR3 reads TGCAGCGGCCTCGAGGACACTTACACTGAAGCTTTCTTT.

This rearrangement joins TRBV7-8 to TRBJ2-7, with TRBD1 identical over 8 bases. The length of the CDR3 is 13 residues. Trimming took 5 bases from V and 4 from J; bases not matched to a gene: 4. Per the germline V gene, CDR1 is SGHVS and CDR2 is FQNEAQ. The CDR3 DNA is TGTGCCAGCAGCCAACAGGGGGGATACGAGCAGTACTTC. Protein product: CASSQQGGYEQYF.

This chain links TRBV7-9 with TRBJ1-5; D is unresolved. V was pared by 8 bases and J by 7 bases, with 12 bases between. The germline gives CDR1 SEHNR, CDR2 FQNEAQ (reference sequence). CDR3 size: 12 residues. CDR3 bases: TGTGCCAGCTCCGGTGTTAACCAGCCCCAGCATTTT. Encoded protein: CASSGVNQPQHF.

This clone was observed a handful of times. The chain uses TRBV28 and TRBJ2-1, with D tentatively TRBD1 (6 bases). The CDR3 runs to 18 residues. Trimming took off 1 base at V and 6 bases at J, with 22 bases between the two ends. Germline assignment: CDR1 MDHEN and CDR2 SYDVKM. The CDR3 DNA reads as TGTGCCAGCAGTTTATTTAGGCGGCAAAACAGGGAGAGCAATGAGCAGTTCTTC. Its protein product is CASSLFRRQNRESNEQFF.

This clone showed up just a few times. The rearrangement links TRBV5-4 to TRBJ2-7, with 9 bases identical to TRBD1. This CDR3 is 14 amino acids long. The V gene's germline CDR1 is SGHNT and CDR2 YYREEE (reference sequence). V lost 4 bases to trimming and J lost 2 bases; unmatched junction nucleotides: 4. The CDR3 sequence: CASSAGQGTYEQYF. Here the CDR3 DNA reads TGTGCCAGCAGCGCGGGACAGGGTACCTACGAGCAGTACTTC. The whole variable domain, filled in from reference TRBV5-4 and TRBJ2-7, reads ETGVTQSPTHLIKTRGQQVTLRCSSQSGHNTVSWYQQALGQGPQFIFQYYREEENGRGNFPPRFSGLQFPNYSSELNVNALELDDSALYLCASSAGQGTYEQYFGPGTRLTVT.

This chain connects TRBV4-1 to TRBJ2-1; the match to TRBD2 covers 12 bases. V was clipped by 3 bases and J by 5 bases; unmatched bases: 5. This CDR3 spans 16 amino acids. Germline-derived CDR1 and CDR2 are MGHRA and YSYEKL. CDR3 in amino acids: CASSQVLAGGHNEQFF. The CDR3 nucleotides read TGCGCCAGCAGCCAGGTACTAGCGGGAGGCCACAATGAGCAGTTCTTC.

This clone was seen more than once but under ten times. The CDR3 DNA reads as TGCGCCAGCAGACCCGGGACAGGGGGTCTCACTGAAGCTTTCTTT. This gives the protein CASRPGTGGLTEAFF. J is TRBJ1-1 and V is TRBV5-1; 11 bases match TRBD1. This CDR3 contains 15 residues. The junction had 7 bases not matched to a gene; V was cut back by 5 bases and J by 4 bases. Looked up from germline, CDR1 is SGHRS and CDR2 is YFSETQ.

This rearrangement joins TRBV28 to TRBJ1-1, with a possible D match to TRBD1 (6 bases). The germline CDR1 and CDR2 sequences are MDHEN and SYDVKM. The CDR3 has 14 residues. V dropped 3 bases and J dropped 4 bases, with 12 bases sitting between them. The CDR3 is CASSFRGGGTEAFF. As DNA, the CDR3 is TGTGCCAGCAGTTTTCGAGGGGGTGGCACTGAAGCTTTCTTT.

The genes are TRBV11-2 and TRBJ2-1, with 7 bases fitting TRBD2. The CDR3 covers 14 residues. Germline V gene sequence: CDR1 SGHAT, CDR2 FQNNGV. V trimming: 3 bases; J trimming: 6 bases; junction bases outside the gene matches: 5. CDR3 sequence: CASSFGLEPNEQFF. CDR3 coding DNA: TGTGCCAGCAGCTTCGGACTAGAACCCAATGAGCAGTTCTTC. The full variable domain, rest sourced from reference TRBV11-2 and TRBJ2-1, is EAGVAQSPRYKIIEKRQSVAFWCNPISGHATLYWYQQILGQGPKLLIQFQNNGVVDDSQLPKDRFSAERLKGVDSTLKIQPAKLEDSAVYLCASSFGLEPNEQFFGPGTRLTVL.

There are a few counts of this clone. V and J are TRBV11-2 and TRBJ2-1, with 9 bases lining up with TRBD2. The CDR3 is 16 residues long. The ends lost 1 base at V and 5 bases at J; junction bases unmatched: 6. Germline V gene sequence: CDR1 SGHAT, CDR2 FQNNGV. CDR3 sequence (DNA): TGTGCCAGCAGCTTAGCTACTAGCGGGTGGGACAATGAGCAGTTCTTC. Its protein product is CASSLATSGWDNEQFF.

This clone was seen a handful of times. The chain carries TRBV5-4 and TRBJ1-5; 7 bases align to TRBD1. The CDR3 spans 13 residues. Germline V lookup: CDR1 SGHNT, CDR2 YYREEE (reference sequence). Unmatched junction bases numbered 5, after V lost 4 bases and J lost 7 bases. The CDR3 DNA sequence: TGTGCCAGCAGCCTACAGGGGAAACAGCCCCAGCATTTT. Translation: CASSLQGKQPQHF.

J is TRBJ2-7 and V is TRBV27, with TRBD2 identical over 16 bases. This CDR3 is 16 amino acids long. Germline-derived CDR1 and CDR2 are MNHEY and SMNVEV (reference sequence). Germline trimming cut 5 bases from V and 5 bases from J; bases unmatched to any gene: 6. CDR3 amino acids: CASSPGTSGGAHEQYF. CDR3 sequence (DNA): TGTGCCAGCAGTCCGGGGACTAGCGGGGGGGCTCACGAGCAGTACTTC.

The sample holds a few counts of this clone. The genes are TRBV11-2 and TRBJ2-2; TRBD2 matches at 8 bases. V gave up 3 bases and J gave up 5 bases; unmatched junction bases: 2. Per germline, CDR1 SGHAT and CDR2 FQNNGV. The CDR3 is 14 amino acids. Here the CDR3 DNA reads TGTGCCAGCAGCTTCGGGGGGGATACCGGGGAGCTGTTTTTT. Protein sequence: CASSFGGDTGELFF. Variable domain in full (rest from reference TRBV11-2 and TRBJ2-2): EAGVAQSPRYKIIEKRQSVAFWCNPISGHATLYWYQQILGQGPKLLIQFQNNGVVDDSQLPKDRFSAERLKGVDSTLKIQPAKLEDSAVYLCASSFGGDTGELFFGEGSRLTVL.

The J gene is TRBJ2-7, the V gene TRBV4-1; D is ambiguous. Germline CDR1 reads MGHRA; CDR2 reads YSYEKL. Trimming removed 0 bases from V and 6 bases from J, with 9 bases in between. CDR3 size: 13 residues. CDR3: CASSQDAASEQYF. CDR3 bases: TGCGCCAGCAGCCAAGATGCGGCCAGCGAGCAGTACTTC.

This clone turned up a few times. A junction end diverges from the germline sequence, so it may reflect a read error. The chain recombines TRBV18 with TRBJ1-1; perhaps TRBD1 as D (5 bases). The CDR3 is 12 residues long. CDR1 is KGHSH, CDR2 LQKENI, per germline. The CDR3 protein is CVSSTDTGTAFF. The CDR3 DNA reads TGTGTCAGCTCAACTGATACAGGTACAGCTTTCTTT.

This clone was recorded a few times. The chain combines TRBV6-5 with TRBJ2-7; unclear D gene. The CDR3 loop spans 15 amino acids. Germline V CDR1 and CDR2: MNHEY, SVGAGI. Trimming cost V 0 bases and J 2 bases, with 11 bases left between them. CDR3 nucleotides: TGTGCCAGCAGTTACTCACCAGGCCCCCCCTACGAGCAGTACTTC. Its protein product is CASSYSPGPPYEQYF.

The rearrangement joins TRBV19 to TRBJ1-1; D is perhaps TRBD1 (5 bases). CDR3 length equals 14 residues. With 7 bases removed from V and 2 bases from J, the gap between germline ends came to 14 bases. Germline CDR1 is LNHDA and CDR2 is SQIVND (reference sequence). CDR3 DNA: TGTGCCAGTACTAATCTTAGGGGAAACACTGAAGCTTTCTTT. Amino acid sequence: CASTNLRGNTEAFF.

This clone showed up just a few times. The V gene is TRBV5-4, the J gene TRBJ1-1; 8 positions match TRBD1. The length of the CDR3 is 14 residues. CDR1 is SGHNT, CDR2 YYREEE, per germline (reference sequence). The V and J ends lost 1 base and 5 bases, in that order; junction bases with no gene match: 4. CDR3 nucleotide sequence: TGTGCCAGCAGCTTGAACCGGGACAGGACTGAAGCTTTCTTT. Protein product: CASSLNRDRTEAFF.

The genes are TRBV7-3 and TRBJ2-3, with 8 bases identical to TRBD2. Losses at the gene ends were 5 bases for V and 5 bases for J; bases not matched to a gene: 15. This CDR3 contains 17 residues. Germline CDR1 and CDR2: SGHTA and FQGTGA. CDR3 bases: TGTGCCAGCAGCCCCTCAGGGCTAGCGGGTGCAAAAGATACGCAGTATTTT. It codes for CASSPSGLAGAKDTQYF. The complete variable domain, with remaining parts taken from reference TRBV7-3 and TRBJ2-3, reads GAGVSQTPSNKVTEKGKYVELRCDPISGHTALYWYRQSLGQGPEFLIYFQGTGAADDSGLPNDRFFAVRPEGSVSTLKIQRTERGDSAVYLCASSPSGLAGAKDTQYFGPGTRLTVL.

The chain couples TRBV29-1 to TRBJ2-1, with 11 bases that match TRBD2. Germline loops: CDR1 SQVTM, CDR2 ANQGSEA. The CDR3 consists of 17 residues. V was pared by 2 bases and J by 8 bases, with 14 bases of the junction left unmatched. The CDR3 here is CSVEPPLASGRSDEQFF. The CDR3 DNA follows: TGCAGCGTTGAACCCCCCCTGGCTAGCGGGAGGTCCGATGAGCAGTTCTTC.